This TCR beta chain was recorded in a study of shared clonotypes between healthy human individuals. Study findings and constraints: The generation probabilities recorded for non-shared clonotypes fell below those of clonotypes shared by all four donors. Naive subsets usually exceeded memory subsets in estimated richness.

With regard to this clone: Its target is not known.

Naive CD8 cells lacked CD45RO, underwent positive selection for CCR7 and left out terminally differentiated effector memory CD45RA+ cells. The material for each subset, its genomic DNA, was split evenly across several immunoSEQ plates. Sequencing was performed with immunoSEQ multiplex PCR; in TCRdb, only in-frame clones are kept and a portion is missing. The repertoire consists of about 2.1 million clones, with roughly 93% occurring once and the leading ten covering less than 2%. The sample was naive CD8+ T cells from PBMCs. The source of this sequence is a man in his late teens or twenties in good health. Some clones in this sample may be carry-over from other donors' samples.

CDR3 residues: CASSEALWTSGKETQYF. The CDR3 nucleotides are TGTGCCAGCAGTGAAGCGCTTTGGACTAGCGGGAAAGAGACCCAGTACTTC. The chain combines TRBV2 with TRBJ2-5; 12 positions agree with TRBD2. Looked up from germline, CDR1 is SNHLY and CDR2 is FYNNEI. Trimming took 0 bases from V and 3 from J; bases not matched to a gene: 5. CDR3 size: 17 residues.